This T cell receptor beta chain came from a study of T cells in Graves' hyperthyroidism and ophthalmopathy. Whole-study findings and limits: Blood samples included most of the expanded thyroid clonotypes exceeding 0.001. Ophthalmopathy prediction by the model preceded onset by a median roughly 6 months.

Using RNA transcripts as the source, TCR beta CDR3 regions were amplified. TCR CDR3 regions were first amplified by RT-PCR with HTBI primers. In TCRdb, the multiplex PCR reads were re-called with MiXCR into one record per CDR3 protein. Of hundreds of thousands of distinct CDR3 sequences detected, roughly 14% appear once; the ten largest clones hold 25% to 35%. This clonotype was detected many times. Its specificity is not known. Hyperthyroidism was newly diagnosed in patients aged 18 to 65 (duration under 2 months). CDR1 and CDR2 from the germline V gene are DFQATT and SNEGSKA (reference sequence). The CDR3 spans 14 residues. V lost 3 bases and J 0 bases, leaving 6 bases between the germline ends.

The sample taken for sequencing was blood. This TCR was recovered from a woman aged 18-30 years with Graves' hyperthyroidism that later progressed to Graves' ophthalmopathy. V and J are TRBV20-1 and TRBJ1-6; possible D gene TRBD1, 6 bases. In DNA form, the CDR3 reads TGCAGTGCTAGGGACAGCTCCTATAATTCACCCCTCCACTTT. This gives the protein CSARDSSYNSPLHF.